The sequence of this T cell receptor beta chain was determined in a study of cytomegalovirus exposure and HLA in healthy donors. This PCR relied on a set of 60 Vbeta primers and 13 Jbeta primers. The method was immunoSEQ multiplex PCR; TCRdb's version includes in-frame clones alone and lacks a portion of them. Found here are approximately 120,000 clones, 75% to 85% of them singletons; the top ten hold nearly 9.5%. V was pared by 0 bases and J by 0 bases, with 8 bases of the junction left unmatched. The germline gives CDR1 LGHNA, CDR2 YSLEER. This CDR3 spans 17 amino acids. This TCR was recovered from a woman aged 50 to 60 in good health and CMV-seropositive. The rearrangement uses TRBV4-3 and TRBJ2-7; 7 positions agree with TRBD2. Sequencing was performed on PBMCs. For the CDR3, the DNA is TGCGCCAGCAGCCAAGATGCGGTAGCGGGCCTCTCCTACGAGCAGTACTTC. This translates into CASSQDAVAGLSYEQYF.